Listed here are 10 T cell receptor beta chains from one sample, sequenced in a study of cytomegalovirus exposure and HLA in healthy donors. In the PCR, 60 Vbeta and 13 Jbeta primers were used. Only in-frame clones appear in the TCRdb table, and some are missing; sequencing was by immunoSEQ multiplex PCR. The profile shows approximately 220,000 clones, about 80% of them singletons. The specimen sequenced was PBMCs. These receptors originate from a man aged 18 to 35 in good health and CMV-seronegative.

The chain links TRBV14 to TRBJ1-1; tentatively, D is TRBD1 (5 bases). The CDR3 length is 13 residues. Germline V gene data show CDR1 as SGHDN and CDR2 as FVKESK. Trimming removed 4 bases at V and 5 bases at J, with 11 bases between. DNA of the CDR3: TGTGCCAGCAGCCCCCAGGGATGGACTGAAGCTTTCTTT. It encodes CASSPQGWTEAFF.

This clone was observed once. V and J are TRBV7-9 and TRBJ2-7; D is possibly TRBD2 (6 bases). CDR1 is SEHNR and CDR2 is FQNEAQ in the germline V gene (reference sequence). The CDR3 consists of 17 residues. V was trimmed by 1 base and J by 3 bases, leaving 19 bases between them. CDR3 sequence: CASSLEAGRREYYEQYF. CDR3 DNA sequence: TGTGCCAGCAGCTTAGAAGCGGGTCGCCGAGAGTACTACGAGCAGTACTTC.

This clone showed up just a few times. The V call is TRBV2, the J call TRBJ1-1; weak D call: TRBD1 (6 bases). Germline V gene lookup returns CDR1 SNHLY and CDR2 FYNNEI. V shed 7 bases and J shed 4 bases, with 10 bases lying between them. There are 12 residues in the CDR3. CDR3 in amino acids: CASITGTTEAFF. For the CDR3, the DNA is TGTGCCAGCATTACAGGGACCACTGAAGCTTTCTTT.

CDR3 loop: CASSNGQEVAPLHF. In DNA, the CDR3 is TGTGCCAGCAGCAATGGACAGGAGGTAGCACCCCTCCACTTT. The chain carries TRBV11-3 and TRBJ1-6, with 7 bases aligning to TRBD1. Germline trimming cut 5 bases from V and 11 bases from J; bases unmatched to any gene: 9. Germline assignment: CDR1 SGHNT and CDR2 YENEEA. This CDR3 has 14 amino acids.

V usage is TRBV7-3 and J usage is TRBJ2-7, with 7 bases matching TRBD2. This CDR3 has 15 residues. CDR1 SGHTA and CDR2 FQGTGA come from the germline V gene. V dropped 2 bases and J dropped 4; count of bases not matched to a gene: 8. CDR3 DNA: TGTGCCAGCAGCTTAGTTGGGGGGGTAGCGTACGAGCAGTACTTC. It encodes CASSLVGGVAYEQYF.

The rearrangement uses TRBV7-6 and TRBJ2-1; D gene unclear. Germline assignment: CDR1 SGHVS and CDR2 FNYEAQ. CDR3 length equals 14 residues. The V end lost 5 bases, the J end lost 2 bases, and 10 bases lay between the germline ends. The CDR3 DNA reads TGTGCCAGCAGCCTCAGTACCCCCTACAATGAGCAGTTCTTC. Its protein product is CASSLSTPYNEQFF. Based on the CDR3 plus reference TRBV7-6 and TRBJ2-1, the full variable domain is GAGVSQSPRYKVTKRGQDVALRCDPISGHVSLYWYRQALGQGPEFLTYFNYEAQQDKSGLPNDRFSAERPEGSISTLTIQRTEQRDSAMYRCASSLSTPYNEQFFGPGTRLTVL.

The chain uses TRBV30 and TRBJ1-1; D is perhaps TRBD1 (5 bases). CDR1 is GTSNPN and CDR2 is SVGIG in the germline V gene (reference sequence). The V gene lost 1 base and the J gene lost 2 bases, with 14 bases spanning the gap. CDR3 size: 15 residues. This CDR3 is CAWSGGGAFNTEAFF. CDR3 nucleotide sequence: TGTGCCTGGAGTGGGGGTGGGGCCTTTAACACTGAAGCTTTCTTT.

This chain connects TRBV29-1 to TRBJ2-7; TRBD2 is a possible D gene (6 bases). V gave up 4 bases and J gave up 2 bases, with 6 bases separating them. The CDR3 has 11 amino acids. The germline CDR1 and CDR2 sequences are SQVTM and ANQGSEA. The CDR3 DNA sequence: TGCAGCGTTGGCGGGACCTACGAGCAGTACTTC. Its translation is CSVGGTYEQYF.

The J gene is TRBJ2-7, the V gene TRBV9, with 13 nucleotides matching TRBD2. The CDR3 sequence is 15 residues long. Germline V CDR1 and CDR2: SGDLS, YYNGEE. The J segment lost 3 bases and the V segment lost 4 bases, leaving 4 bases of the junction unmatched. The CDR3 sequence is CASSPGLAGIYEQYF. The CDR3 nucleotides read TGTGCCAGCAGCCCGGGACTAGCGGGAATCTACGAGCAGTACTTC.

This chain uses TRBV7-2 with TRBJ2-5; tentative D call: TRBD1 (5 bases). V gave up 5 bases and J gave up 4 bases, with 11 bases separating them. Germline V CDR1 and CDR2: SGHTA, FQGNSA. This CDR3 has 13 residues. CDR3 loop: CASSLNRLETQYF. For the CDR3, the DNA is TGTGCCAGCAGCCTCAACAGGTTAGAGACCCAGTACTTC.